This TCR beta chain is from a study of T cells in localized non-small cell lung cancer. Findings and limits, study-wide: Longer overall survival was associated with a higher density of T cells in the blood. It was uninvolved adjacent lung that showed the highest T cell clonality, exceeding tumor. Sequence data derive from only one tumor region, so heterogeneity remains possible. Adjacent lung was found to contain a median approximately 52 of the top 100 tumor clones.

Comment on this clone: Its antigen is undetermined.

Method: immunoSEQ multiplex PCR; TCRdb's copy keeps in-frame clones and lacks some. The profile shows fewer than 2,500 clones, 36% of them singletons. This CDR3 spans 16 amino acids. Per germline, CDR1 KGHSH and CDR2 LQKENI. V was cut by 7 bases and J by 3 bases, with 20 bases left in between. This clonotype originated in a man aged 40 to 70 with stage I lung adenocarcinoma. The V and J genes are TRBV18 and TRBJ2-3; D call uncertain. The starting material was lung tumor tissue, obtained before any cancer treatment. CDR3 sequence (DNA): TGTGCCAGCTTACCGAGACGGCTTGGCGGTACAGATACGCAGTATTTT. The encoded protein is CASLPRRLGGTDTQYF.